These T cell receptor beta chains were read from a single sample in a study of blood T cell repertoires in COVID-19. Produced via immunoSEQ multiplex PCR; TCRdb's table is partial and in-frame only. The table records about 370,000 clones, 70% to 90% of them present only once. Specimen: peripheral blood. These receptors came from a woman aged 25-40 years with COVID-19, enrolled during active disease. The CDR3 runs from the conserved cysteine through the conserved F or W. Fields, in order: CDR3 DNA, CDR3 protein, J gene, V gene, clone size, D gene. A D gene is named only where the DNA matches it firmly. Clone size appears in some rows only: once, few, many, or a class for an expanded clone.

cdr3_nt: TGTGCCAGCAGCTTACAGGGCGGTTGGGGTTATGGCTACACCTTC; cdr3_aa: CASSLQGGWGYGYTF; j_call: TRBJ1-2; v_call: TRBV7-2; clone_size: many; d_call: .
cdr3_nt: TGTGCCAGCAGCCTTAACGAAGTAGAATTAGCCAAAAACATTCAGTACTTC; cdr3_aa: CASSLNEVELAKNIQYF; j_call: TRBJ2-4; v_call: TRBV11-3; clone_size: .; d_call: .
cdr3_nt: TGTGCCAGCAGCCAAGATTCCTCTCAGCCCCAGCATTTT; cdr3_aa: CASSQDSSQPQHF; j_call: TRBJ1-5; v_call: TRBV3-1/TRBV3-2; clone_size: .; d_call: .
cdr3_nt: TGTGCCAGCAGCTTGGGCGACAGTTCCAGAAACACCATATATTTT; cdr3_aa: CASSLGDSSRNTIYF; j_call: TRBJ1-3; v_call: TRBV5-8; clone_size: few; d_call: .
cdr3_nt: TGTGCCAGCAGCCCGGGGGGGCGCGGGGAGCTGTTTTTT; cdr3_aa: CASSPGGRGELFF; j_call: TRBJ2-2; v_call: TRBV7-2; clone_size: .; d_call: TRBD2
cdr3_nt: TGTGCCAGCAGCGAGAACCTAGCGGGGGGTGTCAATGAGCAGTTCTTC; cdr3_aa: CASSENLAGGVNEQFF; j_call: TRBJ2-1; v_call: TRBV7-8; clone_size: .; d_call: TRBD2
cdr3_nt: TGTGCCAGCAGCCTCGCGCCAGGGGTTTACACCGGGGAGCTGTTTTTT; cdr3_aa: CASSLAPGVYTGELFF; j_call: TRBJ2-2; v_call: TRBV7-2; clone_size: .; d_call: .
cdr3_nt: TGTGCCAGCAGCTCTCCGGAGGGACAGGGGAACACTGAAGCTTTCTTT; cdr3_aa: CASSSPEGQGNTEAFF; j_call: TRBJ1-1; v_call: TRBV7-9; clone_size: .; d_call: TRBD1
cdr3_nt: TGTGCCAGCAGCCGTGACCCCGGGACATCTCTGTCCTACGAGCAGTACTTC; cdr3_aa: CASSRDPGTSLSYEQYF; j_call: TRBJ2-7; v_call: TRBV7-6; clone_size: .; d_call: .
cdr3_nt: TGCGCCAGCAGGGACACGGGACAGGGGAATTCACCCCTCCACTTT; cdr3_aa: CASRDTGQGNSPLHF; j_call: TRBJ1-6; v_call: TRBV5-1; clone_size: few; d_call: TRBD1
cdr3_nt: TGTGCCAGCAGCTTGGGGACAGCGCAAGAGACCCAGTACTTC; cdr3_aa: CASSLGTAQETQYF; j_call: TRBJ2-5; v_call: TRBV5-4; clone_size: .; d_call: .
cdr3_nt: TGCGCCAGCAGCCAAGATCAGGGACAGGGTCGCTATGGCTACACCTTC; cdr3_aa: CASSQDQGQGRYGYTF; j_call: TRBJ1-2; v_call: TRBV4-1; clone_size: .; d_call: TRBD1
cdr3_nt: TGTGCCAGCAGTTTGGGCCAGGGTATCACAGATACGCAGTATTTT; cdr3_aa: CASSLGQGITDTQYF; j_call: TRBJ2-3; v_call: TRBV28; clone_size: .; d_call: .
cdr3_nt: TGTGCCAGCAGCCAGGGACAGTTTTCACCCCTCCACTTT; cdr3_aa: CASSQGQFSPLHF; j_call: TRBJ1-6; v_call: TRBV3-1/TRBV3-2; clone_size: .; d_call: TRBD1
cdr3_nt: TGTGCCAGCAGCTTGGATTATTTGGGGGACAGCACAAACCATGGCTACACCTTC; cdr3_aa: CASSLDYLGDSTNHGYTF; j_call: TRBJ1-2; v_call: TRBV7-2; clone_size: .; d_call: TRBD1
cdr3_nt: TGTGCCAGCAGTGTCGACAGGGGACTTTACAACACTGAAGCTTTCTTT; cdr3_aa: CASSVDRGLYNTEAFF; j_call: TRBJ1-1; v_call: TRBV2; clone_size: .; d_call: TRBD1
cdr3_nt: TGCGCCAGCAGCCATTTTACAGGGAATTTCGACACTGAAGCTTTCTTT; cdr3_aa: CASSHFTGNFDTEAFF; j_call: TRBJ1-1; v_call: TRBV4-3; clone_size: .; d_call: .
cdr3_nt: TGTGCCAGCAGCTCCCCCCTGACAGATAACTACGAGCAGTACTTC; cdr3_aa: CASSSPLTDNYEQYF; j_call: TRBJ2-7; v_call: TRBV5-4; clone_size: .; d_call: .
cdr3_nt: TGCGCCAGCAGCCAAGGGGAGCGGGGGGGCCCCTACAATGAGCAGTTCTTC; cdr3_aa: CASSQGERGGPYNEQFF; j_call: TRBJ2-1; v_call: TRBV4-1; clone_size: .; d_call: TRBD2
cdr3_nt: TGCGCCAGCAGCTTAGCGGGGTCTGGCACAGATACGCAGTATTTT; cdr3_aa: CASSLAGSGTDTQYF; j_call: TRBJ2-3; v_call: TRBV5-1; clone_size: .; d_call: TRBD2
cdr3_nt: TGCGCCAGCAAGGAAATCCCGAGCGACCTGGCCTACGAGCAGTACTTC; cdr3_aa: CASKEIPSDLAYEQYF; j_call: TRBJ2-7; v_call: TRBV23-1; clone_size: .; d_call: .
cdr3_nt: TGTGCCAGCAGGGGACAGGGATACTATGGCTACACCTTC; cdr3_aa: CASRGQGYYGYTF; j_call: TRBJ1-2; v_call: TRBV12-3/TRBV12-4; clone_size: .; d_call: TRBD1
cdr3_nt: TGTGCCAGCAGGGGCTGGGCAGGGGGCCGTACTGAAGCTTTCTTT; cdr3_aa: CASRGWAGGRTEAFF; j_call: TRBJ1-1; v_call: TRBV2; clone_size: .; d_call: TRBD1
cdr3_nt: TGTGCCAGCAGCTTAGTTTCTAGTTTGCTAGAGATGGCTAACTATGGCTACACCTTC; cdr3_aa: CASSLVSSLLEMANYGYTF; j_call: TRBJ1-2; v_call: TRBV11-2; clone_size: .; d_call: .
cdr3_nt: TGTGCCAGCAACTCCAGGGGTTACTACGAGCAGTACTTC; cdr3_aa: CASNSRGYYEQYF; j_call: TRBJ2-7; v_call: TRBV28; clone_size: .; d_call: .
cdr3_nt: TGTGCCAGCAGTGAAGCGCGCTTAGAGGCGAGGCAGTTCTTC; cdr3_aa: CASSEARLEARQFF; j_call: TRBJ2-1; v_call: TRBV2; clone_size: .; d_call: .
cdr3_nt: TGTGCCAGTAGTATAGGAGGGGGCAGGGCGCACTATGGCTACACCTTC; cdr3_aa: CASSIGGGRAHYGYTF; j_call: TRBJ1-2; v_call: TRBV19; clone_size: .; d_call: TRBD1
cdr3_nt: TGTGCCAGCAGCGAGGGGTCGGGGGGCGCTTTGAATGAGCAGTTCTTC; cdr3_aa: CASSEGSGGALNEQFF; j_call: TRBJ2-1; v_call: TRBV9; clone_size: .; d_call: .
cdr3_nt: TGTGCCAGTAGGGGCCGGGACAGAAGCATTCAGTACTTC; cdr3_aa: CASRGRDRSIQYF; j_call: TRBJ2-4; v_call: TRBV19; clone_size: .; d_call: TRBD1
cdr3_nt: TGTGCCAGCAGTTACTCCTGGACAGGTCACACAGATACGCAGTATTTT; cdr3_aa: CASSYSWTGHTDTQYF; j_call: TRBJ2-3; v_call: TRBV6-5; clone_size: .; d_call: TRBD1
cdr3_nt: TGTGCCGGCTGGGGGGACTATGGCTACACCTTC; cdr3_aa: CAGWGDYGYTF; j_call: TRBJ1-2; v_call: TRBV28; clone_size: .; d_call: .
cdr3_nt: TGCGCCAGCAGCCTTCGGACAGGGAGCGGAGAGACCCAGTACTTC; cdr3_aa: CASSLRTGSGETQYF; j_call: TRBJ2-5; v_call: TRBV4-1; clone_size: .; d_call: TRBD1
cdr3_nt: TGTGCCAGCAGCTCAGGCATTGCAACTAATGAAAAACTGTTTTTT; cdr3_aa: CASSSGIATNEKLFF; j_call: TRBJ1-4; v_call: TRBV7-2; clone_size: .; d_call: .
cdr3_nt: TGTGCCAGTAGTATAGATGGAGGGCCAAAACTGTTTTTT; cdr3_aa: CASSIDGGPKLFF; j_call: TRBJ1-4; v_call: TRBV19; clone_size: few; d_call: .
cdr3_nt: TGTGCCAGCAGCGTAGAGATCGGGCTAGCGGGGGGGCGAGACACCGGGGAGCTGTTTTTT; cdr3_aa: CASSVEIGLAGGRDTGELFF; j_call: TRBJ2-2; v_call: TRBV9; clone_size: .; d_call: TRBD2
cdr3_nt: TGTGCCAGCAGCCAAGAGGGACTAGCGGGGGTCAGAGATACGCAGTATTTT; cdr3_aa: CASSQEGLAGVRDTQYF; j_call: TRBJ2-3; v_call: TRBV3-1/TRBV3-2; clone_size: .; d_call: TRBD2
cdr3_nt: TGTGCCAGCAGAGTATTTTTACAGGGGGCGGGGTATGGCTACACCTTC; cdr3_aa: CASRVFLQGAGYGYTF; j_call: TRBJ1-2; v_call: TRBV2; clone_size: .; d_call: TRBD1
cdr3_nt: TGTGCCAGCAGTTTGTCCAGGGGTTACACTGAAGCTTTCTTT; cdr3_aa: CASSLSRGYTEAFF; j_call: TRBJ1-1; v_call: TRBV27; clone_size: .; d_call: .
cdr3_nt: TGTGCCAGCAGTGCGGTGTATAGCAATCAGCCCCAGCATTTT; cdr3_aa: CASSAVYSNQPQHF; j_call: TRBJ1-5; v_call: TRBV27; clone_size: .; d_call: .
cdr3_nt: TGTGCCAGCAGTACAACTAGCCTCCCCTACAATGAGCAGTTCTTC; cdr3_aa: CASSTTSLPYNEQFF; j_call: TRBJ2-1; v_call: TRBV27; clone_size: .; d_call: .
cdr3_nt: TGTGCCAGCAGCGTGGGGTCAGACTATAGCAATCAGCCCCAGCATTTT; cdr3_aa: CASSVGSDYSNQPQHF; j_call: TRBJ1-5; v_call: TRBV11-2; clone_size: .; d_call: .
cdr3_nt: TGTGCCAGCAGCAGGACTACGGGGGGGCCCCACACTTCTAGCACAGATACGCAGTATTTT; cdr3_aa: CASSRTTGGPHTSSTDTQYF; j_call: TRBJ2-3; v_call: TRBV21-1; clone_size: .; d_call: .
cdr3_nt: TGTGCCAGCAGTGAGTCCCCGAGCTCCTACAATGAGCAGTTCTTC; cdr3_aa: CASSESPSSYNEQFF; j_call: TRBJ2-1; v_call: TRBV6-6; clone_size: .; d_call: .
cdr3_nt: TGTGCCACCAGCAGAACCGGACAGGGGCAAGAGACCCAGTACTTC; cdr3_aa: CATSRTGQGQETQYF; j_call: TRBJ2-5; v_call: TRBV15; clone_size: .; d_call: TRBD1
cdr3_nt: TGTGCCACCAGCAGAGACAGTTTTTACAATGAGCAGTTCTTC; cdr3_aa: CATSRDSFYNEQFF; j_call: TRBJ2-1; v_call: TRBV15; clone_size: .; d_call: .
cdr3_nt: TGCGCCAGCAGCCGGACAGGGGCCCTGAGCAGCACAGATACGCAGTATTTT; cdr3_aa: CASSRTGALSSTDTQYF; j_call: TRBJ2-3; v_call: TRBV4-3; clone_size: .; d_call: TRBD1
cdr3_nt: TGTGCCATCACACCCCCTGGCAGGGGGACTTCCTACGAGCAGTACTTC; cdr3_aa: CAITPPGRGTSYEQYF; j_call: TRBJ2-7; v_call: TRBV21-1; clone_size: .; d_call: .
cdr3_nt: TGTGCCAGCAGGCCTTCAGGTGGCGGCTACACCTTC; cdr3_aa: CASRPSGGGYTF; j_call: TRBJ1-2; v_call: TRBV6-2/TRBV6-3; clone_size: .; d_call: .
cdr3_nt: TGCGCCAGCAGTCAAGAACTGGGACAGGGGGTATTCGTCTACGAGCAGTACTTC; cdr3_aa: CASSQELGQGVFVYEQYF; j_call: TRBJ2-7; v_call: TRBV23-1; clone_size: .; d_call: TRBD1
cdr3_nt: TGTGCCAGCAGTGGGAGGCCCCAAGAGACCCAGTACTTC; cdr3_aa: CASSGRPQETQYF; j_call: TRBJ2-5; v_call: TRBV2; clone_size: .; d_call: .
cdr3_nt: TGTGCCAGTACCTTAGGACAGGATAATTCACCCCTCCACTTT; cdr3_aa: CASTLGQDNSPLHF; j_call: TRBJ1-6; v_call: TRBV19; clone_size: .; d_call: TRBD1
cdr3_nt: TGTGCCAGCAGTCCGGACCCGGGGGCCTATAATTCACCCCTCCACTTT; cdr3_aa: CASSPDPGAYNSPLHF; j_call: TRBJ1-6; v_call: TRBV6-2/TRBV6-3; clone_size: .; d_call: .
cdr3_nt: TGTGCCATCAGCGAACCGGGACAGGGGGCGCATGTCACTGAAGCTTTCTTT; cdr3_aa: CAISEPGQGAHVTEAFF; j_call: TRBJ1-1; v_call: TRBV10-3; clone_size: .; d_call: TRBD1
cdr3_nt: TGTGCCAGCAGCTCGCAGGGGGCGAACGGGGAGCTGTTTTTT; cdr3_aa: CASSSQGANGELFF; j_call: TRBJ2-2; v_call: TRBV7-2; clone_size: .; d_call: TRBD1
cdr3_nt: TGTGCCAGCAGCTCGCCGGGACAGGGGGCAATCGGGCAGTACTTC; cdr3_aa: CASSSPGQGAIGQYF; j_call: TRBJ2-7; v_call: TRBV7-9; clone_size: .; d_call: TRBD1
cdr3_nt: TGTGCCAGTAGTACTGGGACGGGACAGGGCCGTACTGAAGCTTTCTTT; cdr3_aa: CASSTGTGQGRTEAFF; j_call: TRBJ1-1; v_call: TRBV19; clone_size: .; d_call: TRBD1
cdr3_nt: TGTGCCACCAGTGATTCTCCAGGACTAGCGGGAGGGAATGAGCAGTTCTTC; cdr3_aa: CATSDSPGLAGGNEQFF; j_call: TRBJ2-1; v_call: TRBV24-1; clone_size: .; d_call: TRBD2
cdr3_nt: TGTGCTAGTGGTTTGGGACACGGCTACAATGAGCAGTTCTTC; cdr3_aa: CASGLGHGYNEQFF; j_call: TRBJ2-1; v_call: TRBV12-5; clone_size: .; d_call: .
cdr3_nt: TGTGCCAGCATCCAAAACAATGAGCAGTTCTTC; cdr3_aa: CASIQNNEQFF; j_call: TRBJ2-1; v_call: TRBV28; clone_size: .; d_call: .
cdr3_nt: TGTGCCACCAGTGGGGGACAGGCCAATTCACCCCTCCACTTT; cdr3_aa: CATSGGQANSPLHF; j_call: TRBJ1-6; v_call: TRBV24-1; clone_size: few; d_call: TRBD1